One and the same sample provided the 12 T cell receptor beta chains below, sequenced in a study of T cells in women clearing cervical HPV infection. Repertoires were generated with immunoSEQ multiplex PCR, while TCRdb's copy carries only in-frame clones and drops some. This table holds about 32,000 clones. The sequenced sample was blood buffy coat. The receptors stem from a woman between 18 and 69 years old with a cervical HPV16 infection that either progressed to CIN3+ or cleared (not recorded which).

Remarks on this clone: Coverage ceases 3 residues before the CDR3 finishes, and the germline J gene fills in the end. The rearrangement joins TRBV19 to TRBJ1-1; 7 nucleotides align to TRBD1. Germline trimming cut 5 bases from V and 4 bases from J; bases unmatched to any gene: 10. The CDR3 has 15 amino acids. Germline CDR1 reads LNHDA; CDR2 reads SQIVND (reference sequence). Incomplete CDR3 DNA: TGTGCCAGTAGTCCAGGAGGGGGCGCGAGCACTGAA. It is translated as CASSPGGGASTE. The full CDR3 protein is CASSPGGGASTEAFF.

This chain's CDR3 is CASSSGLAGVIHDYTF. Partial CDR3 DNA: TGTGCCAGCAGCTCCGGACTAGCGGGGGTAATCCATGAC. The chain couples TRBV7-7 to TRBJ1-2, with D possibly TRBD1 on 5 matching bases. The observed sequence ends 3 residues before the CDR3 terminus, with the missing tail filled in from the germline J gene. The germline V gene has CDR1 SSHAT and CDR2 FNYEAQ (reference sequence). The CDR3 runs to 16 residues. Filled out from reference TRBV7-7 and TRBJ1-2, the complete variable domain reads GAGVSQSPRYKVTKRGQDVTLRCDPISSHATLYWYQQALGQGPEFLTYFNYEAQPDKSGLPSDRFSAERPEGSISTLTIQRTEQRDSAMYRCASSSGLAGVIHDYTFGSGTRLTVV.

A remark on this clone: The read ends 3 residues early relative to the CDR3; the germline J gene fills the gap. The V gene is TRBV6-1, the J gene TRBJ2-2; D might be TRBD2 (5 bases). Trimming cost V 4 bases and J 4 bases, with 13 bases left between them. Per the germline V gene, CDR1 is MNHNS and CDR2 is SASEGT. This CDR3 region has 15 residues. The DNA read from the CDR3 is TGTGCCAGCAGTGTAAAGACGGCGGGCACCGGGGAG. Its protein product is CASSVKTAGTGE. The full CDR3 protein is CASSVKTAGTGELFF.

CDR3 bases read: TGTGCCAGCAGTCCCCGACAGTCCTCTGGAAACACC. Translated, it gives CASSPRQSSGNT. The CDR3 in full is CASSPRQSSGNTIYF. This chain uses TRBV12-3 or TRBV12-4 with TRBJ1-3; D might be TRBD1 (5 bases). The CDR3 end is not reached by the read, which stops 3 residues before it; the germline J gene fills it in. Trimming pared 5 bases from V and 0 bases from J, leaving 11 bases between. The CDR3 totals 15 residues.

In the case of this clone: The CDR3 is cut off 3 residues early in the read; its end comes from the germline J gene. The gene calls are TRBV20-1 and TRBJ2-7; D perhaps matches TRBD1 (6 bases). Germline loops: CDR1 DFQATT, CDR2 SNEGSKA (reference sequence). V gave up 3 bases and J gave up 2 bases, with 17 bases separating them. CDR3 length: 15 amino acids. The CDR3 bases that were read are TGCAGTGCTAGCGATAAGGGACATATCACCTACGAG. Amino acids: CSASDKGHITYE. The whole CDR3 sequence is CSASDKGHITYEQYF.

In regard to this clone: The read gets to within 3 residues of the CDR3 end, and the germline J gene fills in the rest. The chain combines TRBV7-2 with TRBJ2-3, with unresolved D. The germline V gene has CDR1 SGHTA and CDR2 FQGNSA. CDR3 length: 13 residues. The chain's CDR3 is CASSLVAEETQYF. Partial CDR3 DNA: TGTGCCAGCAGCTTAGTAGCAGAAGAGACG.

Concerning this clone itself: At one boundary the junction diverges from the germline segment, which might be a read error. The read finishes 3 residues shy of the CDR3 end, and the germline J gene is used to complete it. The chain recombines TRBV4-2 with TRBJ2-5; D possibly corresponds to TRBD2 (5 bases). Germline lookup yields CDR1 LGHNA and CDR2 YNFKEQ. The CDR3 totals 17 residues. CDR3 loop: CASSQDRGGSSTDTQYF. The DNA read from the CDR3 is TGCGCCAGCAGCCAAGATAGAGGCGGATCTAGCACAGATACC.

Details on this clone: The read finishes 3 residues shy of the CDR3 end, and the germline J gene is used to complete it. This chain connects TRBV19 to TRBJ1-4; 9 bases are a match to TRBD1. This CDR3 is 14 amino acids long. Germline CDR1 is LNHDA and CDR2 is SQIVND (reference sequence). CDR3 protein: CASRLQGAGSPLFF. The CDR3 bases that were read are TGTGCCAGTAGACTACAGGGGGCAGGTTCACCA.

This clone is identified as medium-sized from frequency. With the read ending 3 residues before the CDR3 end, the germline J gene is used to fill in that end. The chain has TRBV10-3 and TRBJ2-3, with D uncertain. The CDR3 is made up of 12 amino acids. Trimming took 0 bases from V and 8 from J, leaving 6 bases between them. Germline CDR1 and CDR2: ENHRY and SYGVKD. CDR3 bases read: TGTGCCATCAGTGAGTCATCGGGTACG. It yields the protein CAISESSGT. The whole CDR3 reads CAISESSGTQYF.

Regarding this clone: The read terminates 3 residues before the CDR3 end, so the remaining end is supplied by the germline J gene. This chain uses TRBV5-1 with TRBJ2-3, with a weak D call TRBD1 (6 bases). Germline CDR1 SGHRS, CDR2 YFSETQ. V was pared by 5 bases and J by 3 bases, with 13 bases between. The CDR3 consists of 14 residues. CDR3: CASSLRTATDTQYF. The sequenced CDR3 bases are TGCGCCAGCAGTTTAAGGACAGCTACAGATACG.

Concerning this clone itself: The missing CDR3 end, 3 residues past where the read stops, is filled in from the germline J gene. V gene TRBV2 combines with J gene TRBJ1-5; 7 bases align to TRBD1. The length of the CDR3 is 14 residues. Trimming at V came to 6 bases and at J to 1 base, leaving 3 bases not matched to a gene. Germline CDR1 reads SNHLY; CDR2 reads FYNNEI. This CDR3 reads CASRRGQSNQPQHF. CDR3 bases read: TGTGCCAGCAGACGGGGACAGAGCAATCAGCCC.

Regarding this clone: The read terminates 3 residues ahead of where the CDR3 ends, so the germline J gene completes it. The rearrangement uses TRBV20-1 and TRBJ2-4, with TRBD2 matching 7 bases. The CDR3 runs 13 residues. CDR1 is DFQATT, CDR2 SNEGSKA, per germline (reference sequence). J was trimmed by 4 bases and V by 7 bases; bases with no gene match: 7. CDR3 DNA, as far as it was read: TGCAGTGTTGAAGCTAGCGGTAAAAACATT. Translating it yields CSVEASGKNI. The full CDR3 protein reads CSVEASGKNIQYF.